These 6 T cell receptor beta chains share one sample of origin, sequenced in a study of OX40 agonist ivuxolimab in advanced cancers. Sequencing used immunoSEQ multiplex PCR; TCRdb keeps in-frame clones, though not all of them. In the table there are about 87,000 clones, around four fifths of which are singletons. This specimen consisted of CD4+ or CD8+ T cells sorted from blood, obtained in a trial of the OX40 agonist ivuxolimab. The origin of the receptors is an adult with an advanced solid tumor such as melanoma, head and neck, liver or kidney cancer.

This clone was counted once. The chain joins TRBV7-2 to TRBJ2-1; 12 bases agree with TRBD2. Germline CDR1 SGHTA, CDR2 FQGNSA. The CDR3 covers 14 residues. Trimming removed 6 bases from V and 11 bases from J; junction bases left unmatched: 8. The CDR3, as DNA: TGTGCCAGCAGACAATCGGGACTAGCGGGTAAGCAGTTCTTC. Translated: CASRQSGLAGKQFF. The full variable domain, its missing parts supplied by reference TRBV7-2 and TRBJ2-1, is GAGVSQSPSNKVTEKGKDVELRCDPISGHTALYWYRQSLGQGLEFLIYFQGNSAPDKSGLPSDRFSAERTGGSVSTLTIQRTQQEDSAVYLCASRQSGLAGKQFFGPGTRLTVL.

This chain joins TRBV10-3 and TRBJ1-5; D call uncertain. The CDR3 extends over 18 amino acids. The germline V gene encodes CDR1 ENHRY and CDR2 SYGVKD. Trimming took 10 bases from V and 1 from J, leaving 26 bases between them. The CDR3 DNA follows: TGTGCCACATCAGTGAACGGGAGCCCAGGCGAGAGCAATCAGCCCCAGCATTTT. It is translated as CATSVNGSPGESNQPQHF.

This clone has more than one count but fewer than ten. This chain's CDR3 is CASSSRQKNTEAFF. In DNA, the CDR3 is TGTGCCAGCAGTTCGAGACAGAAGAACACTGAAGCTTTCTTT. The rearrangement links TRBV6-5 to TRBJ1-1, with D tentatively TRBD1 (5 bases). CDR1 and CDR2 from the germline V gene are MNHEY and SVGAGI. The germline V and J ends were trimmed by 4 bases and 1 base, with 10 bases remaining between them. The CDR3 spans 14 residues.

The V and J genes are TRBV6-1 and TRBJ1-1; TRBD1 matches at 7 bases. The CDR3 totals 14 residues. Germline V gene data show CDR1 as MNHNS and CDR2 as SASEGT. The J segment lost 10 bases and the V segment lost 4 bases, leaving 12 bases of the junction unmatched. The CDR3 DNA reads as TGTGCCAGCAGTGGACTTTACAGGGGAGAGGGAGCTTTCTTT. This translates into CASSGLYRGEGAFF.

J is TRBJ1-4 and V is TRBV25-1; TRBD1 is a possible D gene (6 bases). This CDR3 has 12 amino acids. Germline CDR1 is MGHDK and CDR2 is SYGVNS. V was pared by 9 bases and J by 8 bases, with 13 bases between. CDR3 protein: CASRGVIEKLFF. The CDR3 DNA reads TGTGCCAGTAGGGGGGTTATCGAAAAACTGTTTTTT. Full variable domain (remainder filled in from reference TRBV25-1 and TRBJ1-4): EADIYQTPRYLVIGTGKKITLECSQTMGHDKMYWYQQDPGMELHLIHYSYGVNSTEKGDLSSESTVSRIRTEHFPLTLESARPSHTSQYLCASRGVIEKLFFGSGTQLSVL.

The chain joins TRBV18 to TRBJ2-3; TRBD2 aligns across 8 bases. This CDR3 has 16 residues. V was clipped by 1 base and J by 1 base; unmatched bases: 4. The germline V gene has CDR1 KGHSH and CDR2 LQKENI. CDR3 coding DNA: TGTGCCAGCTCACCACAGAAAGCGGGGGGCACAGATACGCAGTATTTT. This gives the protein CASSPQKAGGTDTQYF.